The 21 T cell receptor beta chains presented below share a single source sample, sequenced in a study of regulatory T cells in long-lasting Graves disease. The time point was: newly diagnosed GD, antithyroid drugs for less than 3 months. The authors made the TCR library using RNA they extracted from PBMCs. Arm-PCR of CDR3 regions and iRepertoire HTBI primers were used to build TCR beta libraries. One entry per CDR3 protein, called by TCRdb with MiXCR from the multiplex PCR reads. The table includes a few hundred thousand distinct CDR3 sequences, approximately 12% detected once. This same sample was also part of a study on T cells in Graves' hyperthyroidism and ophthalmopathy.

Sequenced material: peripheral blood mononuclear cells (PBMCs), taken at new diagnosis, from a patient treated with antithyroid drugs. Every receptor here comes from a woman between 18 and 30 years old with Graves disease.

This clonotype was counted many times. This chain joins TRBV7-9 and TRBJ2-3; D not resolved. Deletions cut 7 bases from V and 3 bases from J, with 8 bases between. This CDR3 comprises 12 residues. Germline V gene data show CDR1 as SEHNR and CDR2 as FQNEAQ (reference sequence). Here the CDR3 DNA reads TGTGCCAGCACCCTCGCGACAGATACGCAGTATTTT. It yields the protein CASTLATDTQYF.

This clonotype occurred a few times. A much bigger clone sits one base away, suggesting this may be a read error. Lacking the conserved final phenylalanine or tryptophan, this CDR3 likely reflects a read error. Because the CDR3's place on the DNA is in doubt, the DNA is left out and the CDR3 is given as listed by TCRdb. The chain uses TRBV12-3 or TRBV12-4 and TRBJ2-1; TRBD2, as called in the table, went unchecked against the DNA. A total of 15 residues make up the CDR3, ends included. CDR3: CASAIAGTQPGTQYL.

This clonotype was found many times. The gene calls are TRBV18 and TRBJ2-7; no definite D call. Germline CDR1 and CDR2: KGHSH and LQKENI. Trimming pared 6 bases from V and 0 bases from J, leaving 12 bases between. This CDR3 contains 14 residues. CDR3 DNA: TGTGCCAGCTCCCCGATCGCCCGCTCCTACGAGCAGTACTTC. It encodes CASSPIARSYEQYF. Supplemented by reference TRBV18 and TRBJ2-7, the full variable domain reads NAGVMQNPRHLVRRRGQEARLRCSPMKGHSHVYWYRQLPEEGLKFMVYLQKENIIDESGMPKERFSAEFPKEGPSILRIQQVVRGDSAAYFCASSPIARSYEQYFGPGTRLTVT.

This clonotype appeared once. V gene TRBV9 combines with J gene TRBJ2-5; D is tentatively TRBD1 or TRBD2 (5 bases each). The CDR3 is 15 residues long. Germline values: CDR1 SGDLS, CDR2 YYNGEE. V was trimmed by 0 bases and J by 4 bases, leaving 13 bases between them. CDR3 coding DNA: TGTGCCAGCAGCGTAGCGGGGCTTAGAGGAGAGACCCAGTACTTC. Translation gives CASSVAGLRGETQYF.

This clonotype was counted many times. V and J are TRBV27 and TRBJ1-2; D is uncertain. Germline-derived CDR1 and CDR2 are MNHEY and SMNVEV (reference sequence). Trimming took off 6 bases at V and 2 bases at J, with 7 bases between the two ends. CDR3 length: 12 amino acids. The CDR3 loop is CASSEGNYGYTF. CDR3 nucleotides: TGTGCCAGCAGCGAAGGCAACTATGGCTACACCTTC.

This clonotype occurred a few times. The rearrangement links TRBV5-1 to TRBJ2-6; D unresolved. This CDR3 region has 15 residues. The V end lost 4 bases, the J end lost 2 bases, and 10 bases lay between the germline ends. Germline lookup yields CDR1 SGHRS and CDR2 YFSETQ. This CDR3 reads CASSGTPTGANVLTF. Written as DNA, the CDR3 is TGCGCCAGCAGCGGTACCCCCACTGGGGCCAACGTCCTGACTTTC. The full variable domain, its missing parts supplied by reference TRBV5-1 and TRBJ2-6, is KAGVTQTPRYLIKTRGQQVTLSCSPISGHRSVSWYQQTPGQGLQFLFEYFSETQRNKGNFPGRFSGRQFSNSRSEMNVSTLELGDSALYLCASSGTPTGANVLTFGAGSRLTVL.

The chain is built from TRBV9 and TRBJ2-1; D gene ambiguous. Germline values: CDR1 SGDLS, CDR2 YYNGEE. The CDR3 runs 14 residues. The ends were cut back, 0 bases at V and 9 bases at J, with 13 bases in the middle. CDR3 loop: CASSVDPVLPEQFF. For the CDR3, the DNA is TGTGCCAGCAGCGTAGATCCCGTCTTGCCTGAGCAGTTCTTC.

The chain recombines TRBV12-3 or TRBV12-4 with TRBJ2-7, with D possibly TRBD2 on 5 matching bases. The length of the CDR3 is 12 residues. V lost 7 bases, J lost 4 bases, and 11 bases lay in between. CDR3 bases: TGTGCCAGCACACTAGATGAATACGAGCAGTACTTC. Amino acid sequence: CASTLDEYEQYF.

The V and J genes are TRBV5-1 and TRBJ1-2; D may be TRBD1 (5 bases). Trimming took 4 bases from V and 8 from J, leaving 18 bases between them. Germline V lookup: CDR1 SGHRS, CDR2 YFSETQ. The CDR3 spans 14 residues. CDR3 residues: CASSQGRPRGGYTF. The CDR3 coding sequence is TGCGCCAGCAGCCAGGGACGGCCCCGGGGAGGCTACACCTTC.

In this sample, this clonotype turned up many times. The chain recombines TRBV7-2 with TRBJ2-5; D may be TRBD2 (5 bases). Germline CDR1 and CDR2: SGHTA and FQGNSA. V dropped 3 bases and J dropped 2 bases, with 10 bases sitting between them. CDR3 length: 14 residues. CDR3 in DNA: TGTGCCAGCAGCTTGGCGGGTGCTCAAGAGACCCAGTACTTC. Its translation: CASSLAGAQETQYF.

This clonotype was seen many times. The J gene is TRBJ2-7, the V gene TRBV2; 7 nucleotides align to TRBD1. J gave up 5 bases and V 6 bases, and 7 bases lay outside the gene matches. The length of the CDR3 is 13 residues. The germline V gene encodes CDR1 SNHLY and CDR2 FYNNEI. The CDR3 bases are TGTGCCAGCAGGACAGGGAGAGGAGACGAGCAGTACTTC. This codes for CASRTGRGDEQYF.

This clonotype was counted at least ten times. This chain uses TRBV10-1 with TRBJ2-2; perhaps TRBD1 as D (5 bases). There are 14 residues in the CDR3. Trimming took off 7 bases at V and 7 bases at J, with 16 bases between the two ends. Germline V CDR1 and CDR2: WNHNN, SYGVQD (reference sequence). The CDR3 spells CASTPRVENGELFF. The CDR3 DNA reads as TGCGCCAGCACCCCCAGGGTCGAGAACGGGGAGCTGTTTTTT.

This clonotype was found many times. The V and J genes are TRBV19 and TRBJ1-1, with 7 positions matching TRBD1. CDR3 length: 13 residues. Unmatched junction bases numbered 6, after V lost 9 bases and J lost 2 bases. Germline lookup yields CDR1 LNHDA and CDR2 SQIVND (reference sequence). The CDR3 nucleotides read TGTGCCAGCGGGACAGCCTTAAACACTGAAGCTTTCTTT. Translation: CASGTALNTEAFF.

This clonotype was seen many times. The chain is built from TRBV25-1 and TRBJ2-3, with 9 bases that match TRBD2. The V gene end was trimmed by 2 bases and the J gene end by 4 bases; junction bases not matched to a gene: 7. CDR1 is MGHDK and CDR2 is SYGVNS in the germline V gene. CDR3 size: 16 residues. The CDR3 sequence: CASSELGGGGADTQYF. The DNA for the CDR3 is TGTGCCAGCAGTGAACTCGGCGGGGGGGGCGCAGATACGCAGTATTTT.

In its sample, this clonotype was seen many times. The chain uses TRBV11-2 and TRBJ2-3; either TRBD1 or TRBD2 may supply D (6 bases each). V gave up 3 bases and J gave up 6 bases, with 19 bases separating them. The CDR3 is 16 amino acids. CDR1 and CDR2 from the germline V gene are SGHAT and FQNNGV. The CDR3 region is CASSFPGAYSRDTQYF. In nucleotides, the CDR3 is TGTGCCAGCAGCTTCCCGGGGGCATACTCCCGTGATACGCAGTATTTT.

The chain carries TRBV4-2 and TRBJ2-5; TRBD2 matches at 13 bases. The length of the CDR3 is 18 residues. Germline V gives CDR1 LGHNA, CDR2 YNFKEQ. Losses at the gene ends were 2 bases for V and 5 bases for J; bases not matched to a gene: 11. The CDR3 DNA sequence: TGTGCCAGCAGCCAAACCGGGACTAGCGGGGCATGGGAGGAGACCCAGTACTTC. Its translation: CASSQTGTSGAWEETQYF.

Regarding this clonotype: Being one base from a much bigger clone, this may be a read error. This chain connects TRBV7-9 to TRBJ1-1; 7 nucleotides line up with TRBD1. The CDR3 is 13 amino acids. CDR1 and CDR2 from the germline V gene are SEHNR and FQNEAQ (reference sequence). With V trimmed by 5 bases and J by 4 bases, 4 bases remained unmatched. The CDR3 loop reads CASSEQGSTEAFF. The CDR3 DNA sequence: TGTGCCAGCAGCGAACAGGGGAGCACTGAAGCTTTCTTT.

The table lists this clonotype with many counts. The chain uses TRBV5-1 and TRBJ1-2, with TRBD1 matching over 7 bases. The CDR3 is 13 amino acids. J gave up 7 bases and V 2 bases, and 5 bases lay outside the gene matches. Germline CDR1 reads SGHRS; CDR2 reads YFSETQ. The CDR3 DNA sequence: TGCGCCAGCAGCTTCGGGACAGTTGGTGGCTACACCTTC. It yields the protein CASSFGTVGGYTF.

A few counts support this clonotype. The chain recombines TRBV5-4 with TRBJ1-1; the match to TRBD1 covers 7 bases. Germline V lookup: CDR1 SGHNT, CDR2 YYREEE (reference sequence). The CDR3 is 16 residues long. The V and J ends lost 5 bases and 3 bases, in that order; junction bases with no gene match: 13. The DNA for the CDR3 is TGTGCCAGCAGTCGTCCGACTAGGGGGCGCGACACTGAAGCTTTCTTT. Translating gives CASSRPTRGRDTEAFF.

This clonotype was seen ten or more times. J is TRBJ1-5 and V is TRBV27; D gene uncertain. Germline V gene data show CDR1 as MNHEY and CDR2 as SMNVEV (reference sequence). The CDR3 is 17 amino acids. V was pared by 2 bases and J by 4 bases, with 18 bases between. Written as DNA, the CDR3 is TGTGCCAGCAGTTTAAGTCAGGCCCGTGGGATGAATCAGCCCCAGCATTTT. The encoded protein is CASSLSQARGMNQPQHF.

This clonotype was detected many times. This CDR3 is CASSERQGAYEQYF. The CDR3 nucleotides are TGTGCCAGCAGCGAAAGACAGGGGGCCTACGAGCAGTACTTC. The rearrangement joins TRBV5-6 to TRBJ2-7; 9 nucleotides line up with TRBD1. From germline, CDR1 is SGHDT and CDR2 YYEEEE. The CDR3 consists of 14 residues. Trimming removed 4 bases from V and 2 bases from J; junction bases left unmatched: 4.